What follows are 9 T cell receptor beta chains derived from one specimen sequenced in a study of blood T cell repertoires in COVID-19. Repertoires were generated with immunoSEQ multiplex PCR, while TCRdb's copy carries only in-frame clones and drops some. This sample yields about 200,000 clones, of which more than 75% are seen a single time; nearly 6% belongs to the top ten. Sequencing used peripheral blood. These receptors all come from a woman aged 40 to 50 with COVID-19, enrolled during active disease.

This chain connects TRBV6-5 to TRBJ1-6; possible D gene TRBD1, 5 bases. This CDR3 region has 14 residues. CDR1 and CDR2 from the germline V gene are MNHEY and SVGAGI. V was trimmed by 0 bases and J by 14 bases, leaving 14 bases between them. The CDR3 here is CASSYSKGQEALHF. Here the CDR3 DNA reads TGTGCCAGCAGTTACTCTAAAGGACAAGAGGCCCTCCACTTT.

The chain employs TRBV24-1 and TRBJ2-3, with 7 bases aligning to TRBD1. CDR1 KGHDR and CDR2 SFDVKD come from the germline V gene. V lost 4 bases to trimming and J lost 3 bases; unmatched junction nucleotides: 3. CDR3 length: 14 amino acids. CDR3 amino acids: CATSDTTGTDTQYF. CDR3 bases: TGTGCCACCAGTGACACGACAGGGACAGATACGCAGTATTTT.

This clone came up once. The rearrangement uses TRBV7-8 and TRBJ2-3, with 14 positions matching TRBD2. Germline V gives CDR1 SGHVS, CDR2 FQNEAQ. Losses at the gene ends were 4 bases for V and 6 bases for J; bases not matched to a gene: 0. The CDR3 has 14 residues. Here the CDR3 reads CASSWTSGGDTQYF. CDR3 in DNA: TGTGCCAGCAGCTGGACTAGCGGGGGGGATACGCAGTATTTT.

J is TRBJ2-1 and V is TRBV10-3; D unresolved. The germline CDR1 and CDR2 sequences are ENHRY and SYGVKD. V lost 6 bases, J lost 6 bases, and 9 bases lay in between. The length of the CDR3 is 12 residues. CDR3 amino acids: CAISRDSNEQFF. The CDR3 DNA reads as TGTGCCATCAGCCGCGACTCCAATGAGCAGTTCTTC.

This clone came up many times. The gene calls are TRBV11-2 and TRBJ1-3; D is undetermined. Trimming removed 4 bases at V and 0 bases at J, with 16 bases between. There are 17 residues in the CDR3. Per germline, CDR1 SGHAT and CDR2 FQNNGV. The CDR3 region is CASSSTPVRGSGNTIYF. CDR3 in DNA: TGTGCCAGCAGCTCGACACCCGTACGGGGCTCTGGAAACACCATATATTTT.

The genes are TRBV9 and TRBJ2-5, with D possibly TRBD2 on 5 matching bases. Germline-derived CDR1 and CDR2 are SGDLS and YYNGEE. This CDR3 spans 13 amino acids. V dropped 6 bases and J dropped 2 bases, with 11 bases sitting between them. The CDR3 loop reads CASNQRAQETQYF. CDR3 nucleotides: TGTGCCAGCAATCAGAGGGCTCAAGAGACCCAGTACTTC.

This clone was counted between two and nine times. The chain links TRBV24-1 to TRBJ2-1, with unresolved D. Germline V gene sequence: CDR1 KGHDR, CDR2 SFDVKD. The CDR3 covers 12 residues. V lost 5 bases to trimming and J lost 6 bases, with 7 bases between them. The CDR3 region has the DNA TGTGCCACCAGTGGTTCTAGCAATGAGCAGTTCTTC. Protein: CATSGSSNEQFF.

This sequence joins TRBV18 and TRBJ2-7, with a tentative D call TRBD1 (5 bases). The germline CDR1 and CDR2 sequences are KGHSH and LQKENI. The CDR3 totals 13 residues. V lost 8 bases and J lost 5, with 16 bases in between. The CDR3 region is CASVLSRGNEQYF. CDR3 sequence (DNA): TGTGCCAGCGTCTTATCTAGGGGTAACGAGCAGTACTTC.

DNA for the CDR3: TGTGCCAGTAGTGACCTAGGGACAGGTTCCTACGAGCAGTACTTC. Its protein product is CASSDLGTGSYEQYF. The V call is TRBV19, the J call TRBJ2-7; TRBD1 matches at 8 bases. This CDR3 spans 15 amino acids. The junction had 7 bases not matched to a gene; V was cut back by 5 bases and J by 1 base. The germline V gene encodes CDR1 LNHDA and CDR2 SQIVND (reference sequence). The full variable domain, rest sourced from reference TRBV19 and TRBJ2-7, is DGGITQSPKYLFRKEGQNVTLSCEQNLNHDAMYWYRQDPGQGLRLIYYSQIVNDFQKGDIAEGYSVSREKKESFPLTVTSAQKNPTAFYLCASSDLGTGSYEQYFGPGTRLTVT.